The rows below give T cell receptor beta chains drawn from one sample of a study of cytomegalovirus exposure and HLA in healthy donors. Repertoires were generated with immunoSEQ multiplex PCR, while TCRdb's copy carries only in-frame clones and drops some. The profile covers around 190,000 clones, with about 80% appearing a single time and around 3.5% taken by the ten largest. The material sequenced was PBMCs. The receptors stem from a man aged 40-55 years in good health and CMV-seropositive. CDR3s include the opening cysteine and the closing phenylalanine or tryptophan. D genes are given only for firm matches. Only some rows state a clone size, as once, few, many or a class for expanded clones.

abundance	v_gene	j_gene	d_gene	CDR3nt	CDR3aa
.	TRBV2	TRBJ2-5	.	TGTGCCAGCCAACGAGGACTGGCCCAAGAGACCCAGTACTTC	CASQRGLAQETQYF
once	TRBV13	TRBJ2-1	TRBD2	TGTGCCAGCAGCTCCACTAGCGGGGCCGGGGATGAGCAGTTCTTC	CASSSTSGAGDEQFF
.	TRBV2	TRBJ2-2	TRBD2	TGTGCCAGCAGAAATCAGCGGGGGCACACCGGGGAGCTGTTTTTT	CASRNQRGHTGELFF
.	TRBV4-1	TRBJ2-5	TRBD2	TGCGCCAGCAGCCAATTGGGAGGGACTAGCCAAGAGACCCAGTACTTC	CASSQLGGTSQETQYF
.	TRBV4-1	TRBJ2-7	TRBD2	TGCGCCAGCAGCCAAGATATTCCACTAGCGGGAGGAGGCTACGAGCAGTACTTC	CASSQDIPLAGGGYEQYF
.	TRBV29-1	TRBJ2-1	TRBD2	TGCAGCGTGCAAACTAGCGGCTACAATGAGCAGTTCTTC	CSVQTSGYNEQFF
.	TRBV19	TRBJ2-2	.	TGTGCCAGTAGCCCCCCAGGCCAGGGGAACACCGGGGAGCTGTTTTTT	CASSPPGQGNTGELFF
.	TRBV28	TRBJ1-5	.	TGTGCCAGCTCCCAAGTCCGGGGGGGAAATCAGCCCCAGCATTTT	CASSQVRGGNQPQHF
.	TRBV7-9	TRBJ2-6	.	TGTTCCGGGAGCTCTGGGGCCAACGTCCTGACTTTC	CSGSSGANVLTF
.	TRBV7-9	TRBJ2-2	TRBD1	TGTGCCAGCAGCCGGGGACAGGGTGGCACCGGGGAGCTGTTTTTT	CASSRGQGGTGELFF
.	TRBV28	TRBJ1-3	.	TGTGCCAGCAGAGACCCCCAGGAACCCGCTGGAAACACCATATATTTT	CASRDPQEPAGNTIYF
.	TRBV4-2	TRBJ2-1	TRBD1	TGTGCCAGCAGCCATGGACAGGGCGGGGATGAGCAGTTCTTC	CASSHGQGGDEQFF
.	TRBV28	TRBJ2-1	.	TGTGCCAGCAGTTTAGGGTGGGACAAGGAGTTCTTC	CASSLGWDKEFF
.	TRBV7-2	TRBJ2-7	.	TGTGCCAGCAGTTACACGACAGGTCACGAGCAGTACTTC	CASSYTTGHEQYF
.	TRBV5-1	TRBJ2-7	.	TGCGCCAGCAGCCCTGCGACAGAACCCTACGAGCAGTACTTC	CASSPATEPYEQYF
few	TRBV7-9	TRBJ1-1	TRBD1	TGTGCCAGCAGTGTGGGAGGGACAGGGGGGATGAACACTGAAGCTTTCTTT	CASSVGGTGGMNTEAFF
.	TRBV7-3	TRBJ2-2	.	TGTGCCAGCAGCTTAACTGGGCGTTTGAACACCGGGGAGCTGTTTTTT	CASSLTGRLNTGELFF
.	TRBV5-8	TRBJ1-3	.	TGTGCCAGCAGCTTCGCTCCCGACAGCTCTGGAAACACCATATATTTT	CASSFAPDSSGNTIYF
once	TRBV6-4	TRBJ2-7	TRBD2	TGTGCCAGCAGTGACAAGGGGACTAGCGGGTCCTACGAGCAGTACTTC	CASSDKGTSGSYEQYF
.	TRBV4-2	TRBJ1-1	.	TGTGCCAGCAGCCAAGAAAGGGGCTTCTGGGACACTGAAGCTTTCTTT	CASSQERGFWDTEAFF
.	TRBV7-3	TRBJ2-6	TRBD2	TGTGCCAGCAGCTTATGGGGGGGTACCGGGGCCAACGTCCTGACTTTC	CASSLWGGTGANVLTF
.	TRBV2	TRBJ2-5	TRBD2	TGTGCCAGCAGCTCTCGGACTAGCGGGGGGGGTGAGACCCAGTACTTC	CASSSRTSGGGETQYF
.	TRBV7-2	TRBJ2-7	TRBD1	TGTGCCAGCAGCTCTGGACAGGGGTCTTTTGTCTACGAGCAGTACTTC	CASSSGQGSFVYEQYF
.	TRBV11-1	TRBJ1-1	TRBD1	TGTGCCAGCAGCTCGGGACAGGTACTAATGAACACTGAAGCTTTCTTT	CASSSGQVLMNTEAFF
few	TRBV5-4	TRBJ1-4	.	TGTGCCAGCAGCCTGAGGGACAAGGGTAATAATGAAAAACTGTTTTTT	CASSLRDKGNNEKLFF
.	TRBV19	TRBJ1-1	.	TGTGCCAGTAATCTCAGGGGAACCGACACTGAAGCTTTCTTT	CASNLRGTDTEAFF
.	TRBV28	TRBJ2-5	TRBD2	TGTGCCAGCAGCCGGGAGGTACAAGGGGAGACCCAGTACTTC	CASSREVQGETQYF
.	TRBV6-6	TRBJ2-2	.	TGTGCCAGCAGTTCAGGGCAAGGGGACACCGGGGAGCTGTTTTTT	CASSSGQGDTGELFF
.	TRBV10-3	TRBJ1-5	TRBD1	TGTGCCATCAGTGAGTCGAGGGGACAGGGCAATCAGCCCCAGCATTTT	CAISESRGQGNQPQHF
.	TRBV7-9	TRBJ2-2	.	TGTGCCAGCAGCTTAGGAGGGACCGGGGAGCTGTTTTTT	CASSLGGTGELFF
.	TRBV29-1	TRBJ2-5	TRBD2	TGCAGCGTTAGTATAGCGGGAGAAGAGACCCAGTACTTC	CSVSIAGEETQYF
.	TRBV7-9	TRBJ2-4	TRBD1	TGTGCCAGCAGCCCGGGACAGGGGGCACCCCTGGGGAACATTCAGTACTTC	CASSPGQGAPLGNIQYF
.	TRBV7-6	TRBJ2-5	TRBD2	TGTGCCAGCAGCTTAGTCCCTAGCGGGAGTATAGAGACCCAGTACTTC	CASSLVPSGSIETQYF
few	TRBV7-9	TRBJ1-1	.	TGTGCCAGCAGCCCACAGGGCCCGAAGGAGGCTTTCTTT	CASSPQGPKEAFF
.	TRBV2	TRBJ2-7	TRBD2	TGTGCCAGTAAACTAGCGGGGGGGCCTTCCTACGAGCAGTACTTC	CASKLAGGPSYEQYF